This T cell receptor beta chain was recorded in a study of blood T cells in healthy people across ages. Study results and caveats: Older individuals had lower TCR beta diversity per million T cells (the decline was roughly linear).

A second about 7 to 11 cycle PCR used barcoded and J-beta primers. Per-sample output comprised a minimum of 2.5 million paired-end reads containing CDR3. In TCRdb, the 5' RACE reads were re-called with MiXCR into one record per CDR3 protein. Of fewer than 1 million distinct CDR3 sequences in the sample, under 45% were seen once. Germline V CDR1 and CDR2: ENHRY, SYGVKD. Trimming left V 6 bases short and J 5 bases short, with 16 bases between. This CDR3 is built from 14 residues. Per sample, no less than 5 micrograms of total RNA were extracted. In its sample, this clonotype was seen many times. Antigen unknown.

V and J are TRBV10-3 and TRBJ1-2, with a tentative D call TRBD1 (5 bases). This TCR derives from a man in his 60s in good health. The sequencing sample was made of blood. The CDR3 reads CAIRDGASVYGYTF. CDR3 DNA sequence: TGTGCCATCAGAGACGGGGCCTCGGTATATGGCTACACCTTC.